This T cell receptor beta chain derives from a study of T cell responses to AZD1222 COVID-19 vaccine listed by TCRdb under 2021. Study-level background: AZD1222 recipients with second doses at about 4 weeks or about 12 weeks were pooled, because spike-specific TCR depth and breadth did not differ between schedules. A total of about 240 trial participants underwent TCR sequencing, of whom approximately 210 received two doses of AZD1222 and around 26 received two doses of the MenACWY control vaccine. Trial participants were enrolled into age subgroups of 18-55, 56-69 and 70-plus years, which contained 148, 28 and 57 TCR-sequenced participants, respectively.

Concerning this clone: Its recognized antigen is unknown. No clone much larger than this one lies a single base away; base qualities are absent.

The CDR3 regions of human TCRbeta chains were subjected to immunosequencing. The paper's data handling went like this. Repertoire TCRs were checked for matches against a reference library of SARS-CoV-2-specific TCRs that had been generated using the MIRA antigen-specificity platform. Breadth meant the fraction of unique TCRs that were SARS-CoV-2-associated, whereas depth meant the fraction of total T cells that were SARS-CoV-2-associated. Using the MIRA data, each spike-specific TCR was mapped to the spike region that the TCR reacts to and placed in a CD4 or CD8 class. Log10-transformed breadth and depth values were compared by one-way ANOVA with Sidak's multiple comparisons tests. The clones in this table, taken by TCRdb from immuneACCESS, are in-frame only. Not every clone is retained; where verified, under half of the shortfall comes from an unresolved V gene, and the cause of the rest is unknown. D and trimming were read from the DNA, whereas the V and J calls and clone size are those reported in that table. The sample has 100,000 to 150,000 clones on record, about 88% of them singletons. The top ten constitute roughly 4.4% of the sample.

Summary of the overall study and its limitations: Because no day 14 peak-response samples were available, the repertoires could be characterized only after the peak T cell response. Epitopes outside the regions mutated in the B.1.351 and B.1.1.7 variants were reportedly recognized by nearly half of the unique spike-specific TCRs. A significant rise in spike-specific TCR breadth and depth was observed after two AZD1222 doses relative to day 0 and relative to MenACWY recipients. The whole spike protein was spanned by vaccine-associated CD4 TCRs, and dominant responses were seen in regions 160-218 and 743-854. In the small 56-69-year group, the increase in depth fell short of significance, most likely because of low power. Only five to seven AZD1222 recipients were SARS-CoV-2 seropositive at baseline, limiting conclusions about previously exposed vaccinees. Most participants were white British and females outnumbered males, and the authors suggested that clonal diversity may have been underestimated.

In light of the paper, this sample's time point label describes: baseline before first vaccination. The vaccinee samples were drawn from two UK trials, COV001 and COV002, one of which was a single-blind randomized controlled phase 2/3 trial testing AZD1222 (ChAdOx1 nCoV-19) in healthy adults. Trial participant PBMC samples were collected at day 0 and day 28 after the second dose for TCRbeta chain sequencing. From cysteine to phenylalanine, the CDR3 is 14 amino acids long. The CDR3 DNA has 42 bases and is translated from base 1. As encoded in the germline V gene, CDR1 is SQVTM while CDR2 is ANQGSEA. The V end loses 7 bases and the J end loses 1 base, and a stretch of 16 bases separates them.

The sequences come from peripheral blood, collected on day 0 of AZD1222 vaccination. This clonotype was sampled from an adult in good health. The rearranged segments are TRBV29-1 and TRBJ1-1; the best D guess is TRBD1, with 6 bases matching. The encoded CDR3 is CSAAPGHKNTEAFF. The sequence in DNA is TGCAGCGCCGCTCCGGGACATAAGAACACTGAAGCTTTCTTT.